The rows below give T cell receptor beta chains drawn from one sample of a study of radiotherapy plus CTLA-4 blockade in lung cancer. Assay: immunoSEQ multiplex PCR; the TCRdb copy retains only in-frame clones and omits some. Of 45,000 or so clones in the sample, nearly 90% were seen once. The sample was peripheral blood, taken from a patient treated with radiotherapy plus ipilimumab. The source is a human donor with non-small cell lung cancer whose response to radiotherapy plus ipilimumab could not be evaluated. Both conserved end residues are part of each CDR3. Fields, in order: V gene, J gene, CDR3 protein.

TRBV19,TRBJ1-2,CASSTGTRGYTF
TRBV5-6,TRBJ2-1,CASSFRGTSGGAFWEQFF
TRBV7-8,TRBJ2-7,CASSLARTSSHEQYF
TRBV19,TRBJ1-4,CASTHGEKLFF
TRBV18,TRBJ1-4,CASSTGGTTNEKLFF
TRBV4-1,TRBJ2-7,CASSPPGQGTYEQYF
TRBV27,TRBJ1-5,CASSPQGSQPQHF
TRBV7-2,TRBJ2-3,CASSLATYTSGGSTDTQYF
TRBV10-1,TRBJ1-1,CASSESYGTEAFF
TRBV9,TRBJ2-1,CASSVNREFPLNEQFF
TRBV5-4,TRBJ2-3,CASSLDLTEGDTQYF
TRBV6-5,TRBJ2-2,CASSYADSSSGELFF
TRBV7-2,TRBJ2-5,CASSLGVRETQYF
TRBV11-2,TRBJ2-5,CASSPGTAQETQYF